This T cell receptor (beta chain) was observed in a study of blood T cell repertoires in COVID-19. The germline CDR1 and CDR2 sequences are SQVTM and ANQGSEA. The CDR3 spans 16 residues. V dropped 6 bases and J dropped 2 bases, with 20 bases sitting between them. Participant age was roughly 18 to 95 years, and participants resided in fewer than 30 US areas. Cohorts were based on clinical histories the participants reported. Method: immunoSEQ multiplex PCR; TCRdb's copy keeps in-frame clones and lacks some. The sample shows about 270,000 clones, 85% to 90% of them seen only once. The sequencing sample was made of PBMCs or T cells enriched from blood (not recorded which). This TCR came from a woman aged 25 to 39 with acute COVID-19. The chain has TRBV29-1 and TRBJ1-3, with D perhaps TRBD1 (6 bases). The chain's CDR3 is CSVARGTKEAGNTIYF. The CDR3 region has the DNA TGCAGCGTAGCCCGTGGGACAAAAGAGGCTGGAAACACCATATATTTT.